This TCR beta chain appears in the sequencing data of a study of healthy donors' naive CD4 and CD8 T cells. A linear amplification protocol produced the TCR libraries from 500 ng of total RNA. In TCRdb, the reads were re-called with MiXCR into one record per CDR3 protein. The sample includes about 180,000 distinct CDR3 sequences, 65% to 80% of them seen just once. The source of this sequence is a pool of human donors in good health; the sample pools cells from several healthy donors. The sample was naive CD4+ and CD8+ T cells sorted from blood, pooled from several donors.

The CDR3 bases are TGCAGCGTTGTCCCCCGGGATTACAATGAGCAGTTCTTC. Protein: CSVVPRDYNEQFF. The rearrangement joins TRBV29-1 to TRBJ2-1, with TRBD2 as a possible D gene (5 bases). CDR1 and CDR2 (germline): SQVTM, ANQGSEA. Trimming cost V 4 bases and J 4 bases, with 11 bases left between them. The CDR3 consists of 13 residues.